This T cell receptor beta chain was profiled in a study of CD8+CD57+ T cells in acquired aplastic anemia. Study-wide context: Researchers reported that healthy donors averaged roughly 10 million reads for CD4+ cells.

V lost 5 bases, J lost 2 bases, and 9 bases lay in between. The CDR3 runs 13 residues. Germline values: CDR1 SGHTA, CDR2 FQGNSA. This clonotype was counted a single time. According to the study, genomic DNA was the template for TCR beta VDJ and CDR3 profiling. Using its own MiXCR run on the reads, TCRdb lists one record per CDR3 protein. This sample carries more than 100,000 distinct CDR3 sequences, 48% of them seen once, and the ten largest clones take 2% to 3%. This sequence originates from a human donor in good health, serving as a control. The rearrangement uses TRBV7-2 and TRBJ1-2; D is unclear. Sample: sorted CD4+, CD8+, or CD8+CD57+ T cells (not recorded which) from PBMCs. As DNA, the CDR3 is TGTGCCAGCAGCGGACGGCTAAACTATGGCTACACCTTC. This encodes CASSGRLNYGYTF.